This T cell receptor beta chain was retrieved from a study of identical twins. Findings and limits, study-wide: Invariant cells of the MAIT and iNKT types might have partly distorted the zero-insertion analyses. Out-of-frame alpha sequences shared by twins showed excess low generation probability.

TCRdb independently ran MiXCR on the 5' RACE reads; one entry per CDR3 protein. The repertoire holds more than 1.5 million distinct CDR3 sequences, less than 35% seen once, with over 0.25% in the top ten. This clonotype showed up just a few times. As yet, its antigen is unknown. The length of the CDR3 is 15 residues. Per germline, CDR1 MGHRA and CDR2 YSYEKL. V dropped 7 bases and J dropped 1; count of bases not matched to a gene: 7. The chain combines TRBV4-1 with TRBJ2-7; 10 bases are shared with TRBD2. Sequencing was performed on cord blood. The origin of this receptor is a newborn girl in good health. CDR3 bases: TGCGCCAGCACCGAAACTAGCGGGGTTTCCTACGAGCAGTACTTC. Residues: CASTETSGVSYEQYF.